These 26 T cell receptor beta chains came from one sample sequenced in a study of CD4+ T cells in melanoma. TCRdb keeps only in-frame clones here, not all; method: immunoSEQ multiplex PCR. The sample has roughly 60,000 clones, 55% to 75% seen once. The sample was tumor tissue. All receptors come from a human donor with melanoma.

The V gene is TRBV6-5, the J gene TRBJ2-7; tentative D call: TRBD1 (5 bases). With 2 bases removed from V and 6 bases from J, the gap between germline ends came to 17 bases. This CDR3 region has 15 residues. Germline CDR1 is MNHEY and CDR2 is SVGAGI. CDR3 region: CASSYLAGRRVEQYF. In nucleotides, the CDR3 is TGTGCCAGCAGTTACCTGGCAGGGCGAAGGGTCGAGCAGTACTTC.

V is TRBV9 and J is TRBJ2-2; 8 bases are a match to TRBD2. V was pared by 3 bases and J by 9 bases, with 7 bases of the junction left unmatched. The CDR3 sequence is 14 residues long. Germline values: CDR1 SGDLS, CDR2 YYNGEE. The CDR3 coding sequence is TGTGCCAGCAGCGAGGCGGGGGGCTATAGGGAGCTGTTTTTT. It specifies CASSEAGGYRELFF.

This sequence joins TRBV28 and TRBJ2-7, with 8 bases aligning to TRBD2. J lost 4 bases, V lost 3 bases, and 2 bases had no gene match. Germline CDR1 is MDHEN and CDR2 is SYDVKM. The CDR3 runs to 13 residues. CDR3 coding DNA: TGTGCCAGCAGTTTTCGGGGGGGGTACGAGCAGTACTTC. It translates to CASSFRGGYEQYF.

This clone was seen at least ten times. The chain recombines TRBV6-4 with TRBJ1-6, with 9 bases matching TRBD1. CDR1 MRHNA and CDR2 SNTAGT come from the germline V gene. The J segment lost 3 bases and the V segment lost 7 bases, leaving 7 bases of the junction unmatched. This CDR3 is 16 amino acids long. The CDR3 region has the DNA TGTGCCAGCATTTCGGGGGACAGGGACTATAATTCACCCCTCCACTTT. Residues: CASISGDRDYNSPLHF.

The chain recombines TRBV7-9 with TRBJ2-6; 10 nucleotides align to TRBD1. The germline V gene has CDR1 SEHNR and CDR2 FQNEAQ (reference sequence). The CDR3 length is 15 residues. V was pared by 4 bases and J by 12 bases, with 9 bases of the junction left unmatched. The CDR3 spells CASSYSGQGGRVLTF. The CDR3, as DNA: TGTGCCAGCAGCTACTCCGGACAGGGGGGACGCGTCCTGACTTTC. The full variable domain, its missing parts supplied by reference TRBV7-9 and TRBJ2-6, is DTGVSQNPRHKITKRGQNVTFRCDPISEHNRLYWYRQTLGQGPEFLTYFQNEAQLEKSRLLSDRFSAERPKGSFSTLEIQRTEQGDSAMYLCASSYSGQGGRVLTFGAGSRLTVL.

This clone was seen a single time. This rearrangement joins TRBV4-3 to TRBJ1-1; D might be TRBD1 (5 bases). The CDR3 is 15 amino acids. With 2 bases removed from V and 3 bases from J, the gap between germline ends came to 13 bases. Germline assignment: CDR1 LGHNA and CDR2 YSLEER. The CDR3 protein is CASSQNWGLDTEAFF. CDR3 coding DNA: TGCGCCAGCAGCCAAAATTGGGGGTTGGACACTGAAGCTTTCTTT.

The chain couples TRBV5-1 to TRBJ1-1; D is undetermined. The length of the CDR3 is 15 residues. CDR1 is SGHRS, CDR2 YFSETQ, per germline. Trimming pared 0 bases from V and 2 bases from J, leaving 11 bases between. CDR3 amino acids: CASSLESTRNTEAFF. The DNA for the CDR3 is TGCGCCAGCAGCTTGGAATCGACGCGAAACACTGAAGCTTTCTTT.

This clone counts as medium-sized. The V and J genes are TRBV5-5 and TRBJ1-6; D remains ambiguous. V was pared by 5 bases and J by 9 bases, with 9 bases between. The germline V gene has CDR1 SGHKS and CDR2 YYEKEE (reference sequence). There are 12 residues in the CDR3. Here the CDR3 DNA reads TGTGCCAGCAGAAAGGAGAGTTCACCCCTCCACTTT. Translated, it gives CASRKESSPLHF.

V gene TRBV4-1 combines with J gene TRBJ2-7, with D possibly TRBD1 on 5 matching bases. The ends were cut back, 3 bases at V and 0 bases at J, with 12 bases in the middle. Germline CDR1 reads MGHRA; CDR2 reads YSYEKL. There are 15 residues in the CDR3. CDR3 nucleotide sequence: TGCGCCAGCAGCCATGTTGACAGTTCCTCCTACGAGCAGTACTTC. This sequence encodes CASSHVDSSSYEQYF.

This clone was seen repeatedly, ten times or more. The rearrangement uses TRBV19 and TRBJ1-5; a weak D match, TRBD1 (6 bases). The V end lost 4 bases, the J end lost 0 bases, and 13 bases lay between the germline ends. This CDR3 has 16 amino acids. The germline CDR1 and CDR2 sequences are LNHDA and SQIVND (reference sequence). In DNA, the CDR3 is TGTGCCAGTAGTAACAGGGACATACGTAGCAATCAGCCCCAGCATTTT. Protein product: CASSNRDIRSNQPQHF.

The chain joins TRBV29-1 to TRBJ2-3; D tentatively reads TRBD1 or TRBD2 (6 bases each). V lost 5 bases and J 2 bases, leaving 14 bases between the germline ends. The CDR3 consists of 14 residues. CDR1 and CDR2 from the germline V gene are SQVTM and ANQGSEA. In nucleotides, the CDR3 is TGCAGCGTTTGGGGGGCCCCTCTCACAGATACGCAGTATTTT. Protein sequence: CSVWGAPLTDTQYF.

This clone was seen ten or more times. The chain links TRBV18 to TRBJ2-7; TRBD2 agrees at 7 bases. The junction had 3 bases not matched to a gene; V was cut back by 4 bases and J by 3 bases. This CDR3 is built from 13 residues. CDR1 is KGHSH and CDR2 is LQKENI in the germline V gene. The CDR3 nucleotides read TGTGCCAGCTCACAAGCGGGGAGCTACGAGCAGTACTTC. Its protein is CASSQAGSYEQYF.

V gene TRBV5-1 combines with J gene TRBJ2-3; no firm D call. Looked up from germline, CDR1 is SGHRS and CDR2 is YFSETQ. The CDR3 has 12 amino acids. The V end lost 5 bases, the J end lost 3 bases, and 7 bases lay between the germline ends. The CDR3, as DNA: TGCGCCAGCAGTTCCAATACAGATACGCAGTATTTT. Residues: CASSSNTDTQYF.

This chain joins TRBV15 and TRBJ2-5, with 9 positions matching TRBD1. Germline CDR1 is LNHNV and CDR2 is YYDKDF (reference sequence). Germline trimming cut 0 bases from V and 5 bases from J; bases unmatched to any gene: 13. CDR3 length: 18 residues. The CDR3 nucleotides are TGTGCCACCAGCAGAGAGGAGTTAGGGACAGGGTGGAGGGAGACCCAGTACTTC. Encoded protein: CATSREELGTGWRETQYF.

The CDR3 here is CASSQEREHRGRTEAFF. CDR3 nucleotides: TGCGCCAGCAGCCAAGAGAGGGAGCACAGGGGGCGGACTGAAGCTTTCTTT. The chain joins TRBV4-3 to TRBJ1-1; 9 bases are shared with TRBD1. With 0 bases clipped from V and 5 bases from J, the junction kept 10 bases outside the gene matches. Germline assignment: CDR1 LGHNA and CDR2 YSLEER. The CDR3 covers 17 residues.

This clone was seen a single time. The V gene is TRBV11-2, the J gene TRBJ1-1; D not certain. Trimming took off 6 bases at V and 0 bases at J, with 11 bases between the two ends. This CDR3 is built from 14 residues. The germline V gene has CDR1 SGHAT and CDR2 FQNNGV. The CDR3 loop reads CASRHAYLNTEAFF. The CDR3 bases are TGTGCCAGCAGGCATGCTTACCTGAACACTGAAGCTTTCTTT.

The chain links TRBV30 to TRBJ1-4; D is possibly TRBD1 (5 bases). The length of the CDR3 is 16 residues. V was pared by 4 bases and J by 5 bases, with 20 bases between. The germline gives CDR1 GTSNPN, CDR2 SVGIG (reference sequence). CDR3 nucleotide sequence: TGTGCCTGGACGAGGGGCCGATCTCTTCAAAATGAAAAACTGTTTTTT. Protein product: CAWTRGRSLQNEKLFF. The full variable domain, completed using reference TRBV30 and TRBJ1-4, is SQTIHQWPATLVQPVGSPLSLECTVEGTSNPNLYWYRQAAGRGLQLLFYSVGIGQISSEVPQNLSASRPQDRQFILSSKKLLLSDSGFYLCAWTRGRSLQNEKLFFGSGTQLSVL.

This clone was observed a few times. Here the CDR3 DNA reads TGTGCCAGCAGCGTGGCAGACGTGAACACTGAAGCTTTCTTT. It codes for CASSVADVNTEAFF. The genes are TRBV9 and TRBJ1-1; D uncertain. V was trimmed by 2 bases and J by 0 bases, leaving 8 bases between them. CDR1 SGDLS and CDR2 YYNGEE come from the germline V gene. The CDR3 spans 14 residues.

At least ten counts were recorded for this clone. This chain joins TRBV10-3 and TRBJ2-2; D not resolved. Deletions cut 2 bases from V and 7 bases from J, with 2 bases between. The germline V gene has CDR1 ENHRY and CDR2 SYGVKD. The CDR3 is 11 amino acids. This CDR3 reads CAISEVGELFF. The DNA for the CDR3 is TGTGCCATCAGTGAGGTCGGGGAGCTGTTTTTT.

The genes are TRBV9 and TRBJ1-2; D remains unclear. Germline CDR1 and CDR2: SGDLS and YYNGEE. V lost 3 bases to trimming and J lost 1 base, with 7 bases between them. This CDR3 is 13 amino acids long. The CDR3: CASSALNNYGYTF. The CDR3, as DNA: TGTGCCAGCAGCGCCCTCAATAACTATGGCTACACCTTC.

This chain uses TRBV5-1 with TRBJ2-3; 7 nucleotides line up with TRBD1. V was pared by 4 bases and J by 1 base, with 9 bases of the junction left unmatched. CDR1 and CDR2 from the germline V gene are SGHRS and YFSETQ. This CDR3 contains 16 residues. CDR3 region: CASSIAQGVRTDTQYF. The CDR3 DNA reads TGCGCCAGCAGCATCGCTCAGGGGGTTCGCACAGATACGCAGTATTTT.

The CDR3 spells CASSHGPGDSYEQYF. The CDR3 DNA reads as TGTGCCAGCAGTCACGGTCCAGGAGACTCCTACGAGCAGTACTTC. The rearrangement links TRBV6-6 to TRBJ2-7; D is uncertain. V was pared by 5 bases and J by 0 bases, with 14 bases between. CDR3 size: 15 residues. Looked up from germline, CDR1 is MNHNY and CDR2 is SVGAGI (reference sequence).

The chain links TRBV2 to TRBJ2-6, with D hard to call. The CDR3 totals 14 residues. Trimming took 4 bases from V and 0 from J, leaving 4 bases between them. The V gene's germline CDR1 is SNHLY and CDR2 FYNNEI. The CDR3 region has the DNA TGTGCCAGCAGTGCCTCCTCTGGGGCCAACGTCCTGACTTTC. It yields the protein CASSASSGANVLTF.

The chain combines TRBV4-1 with TRBJ1-5; no clear D gene. V was clipped by 0 bases and J by 1 base, with 10 bases between them. The CDR3 consists of 16 residues. Germline V CDR1 and CDR2: MGHRA, YSYEKL. DNA of the CDR3: TGCGCCAGCAGCCAAGAAAGAGGGCGGAGCAATCAGCCCCAGCATTTT. Its translation is CASSQERGRSNQPQHF.

This chain uses TRBV7-9 with TRBJ2-1, with 8 bases aligning to TRBD2. Germline trimming cut 7 bases from V and 1 base from J; bases unmatched to any gene: 9. There are 16 residues in the CDR3. The germline V gene has CDR1 SEHNR and CDR2 FQNEAQ (reference sequence). The CDR3: CASTPSGGASYNEQFF. The CDR3 bases are TGTGCCAGCACCCCCAGCGGGGGCGCTTCCTACAATGAGCAGTTCTTC.

This rearrangement joins TRBV19 to TRBJ1-5; D is perhaps TRBD1 (5 bases). V lost 6 bases and J lost 0, with 12 bases in between. This CDR3 comprises 15 residues. Germline assignment: CDR1 LNHDA and CDR2 SQIVND (reference sequence). The CDR3 here is CASRTTGDSNQPQHF. The CDR3 DNA is TGTGCCAGTAGAACAACAGGTGATAGCAATCAGCCCCAGCATTTT.